The 21 T cell receptor beta chains listed next were all sequenced from one sample in a study of beta chain features in type 1 diabetes. The study reverse transcribed the entire isolated RNA, so it sequenced expressed TCRB transcripts. Method: immunoSEQ multiplex PCR; TCRdb's copy keeps in-frame clones and lacks some. The sample lists around 430,000 clones, around 28% occurring once. The specimen sequenced was naive CD4+ T cells from blood. Source of these receptors: a man between 18 and 29 years old in good health.

This clone was counted only a few times. This sequence joins TRBV19 and TRBJ2-7; 9 bases map to TRBD1. Germline-derived CDR1 and CDR2 are LNHDA and SQIVND (reference sequence). Unmatched junction bases numbered 7, after V lost 5 bases and J lost 2 bases. The length of the CDR3 is 15 residues. CDR3 in amino acids: CASSGRDRAAYEQYF. Written as DNA, the CDR3 is TGTGCCAGTAGTGGCCGGGACAGGGCAGCCTACGAGCAGTACTTC.

The chain carries TRBV20-1 and TRBJ2-5; D ambiguous. V was clipped by 3 bases and J by 5 bases, with 7 bases between them. Germline V gene sequence: CDR1 DFQATT, CDR2 SNEGSKA (reference sequence). The CDR3 is 11 residues long. CDR3 sequence reads: CSASFGETQYF. The CDR3 DNA sequence: TGCAGTGCTAGCTTCGGGGAGACCCAGTACTTC.

This clone was recorded a few times. For the CDR3, the DNA is TGTGCCAGCAGTGATCCGAGCTCTGGAAACACCATATATTTT. It yields the protein CASSDPSSGNTIYF. This chain joins TRBV25-1 and TRBJ1-3; D call uncertain. This CDR3 has 14 residues. V lost 3 bases and J lost 0, with 6 bases in between. The germline V gene encodes CDR1 MGHDK and CDR2 SYGVNS.

J is TRBJ2-7 and V is TRBV11-2; 10 bases fit TRBD1. The V gene end was trimmed by 6 bases and the J gene end by 6 bases; junction bases not matched to a gene: 5. Germline V CDR1 and CDR2: SGHAT, FQNNGV. The length of the CDR3 is 13 residues. CDR3 sequence reads: CASRGQGTSEQYF. The CDR3 DNA follows: TGTGCCAGCAGGGGACAGGGGACCAGCGAGCAGTACTTC.

The CDR3 spells CASSTGARETQYF. The CDR3 DNA reads TGTGCCAGCAGTACGGGGGCGCGAGAGACCCAGTACTTC. The gene calls are TRBV28 and TRBJ2-5; either TRBD1 or TRBD2 may supply D (6 bases each). CDR1 is MDHEN, CDR2 SYDVKM, per germline. The V and J ends lost 5 bases and 4 bases respectively, with 11 bases between them. This CDR3 has 13 amino acids.

The gene calls are TRBV9 and TRBJ2-1; tentatively, D is TRBD2 (6 bases). Germline CDR1 and CDR2: SGDLS and YYNGEE. The V and J ends lost 4 bases and 0 bases respectively, with 20 bases between them. The CDR3 extends over 18 amino acids. The CDR3 is CASSPNPRGGASYNEQFF. The CDR3 DNA sequence: TGTGCCAGCAGCCCAAATCCCCGTGGCGGGGCCTCCTACAATGAGCAGTTCTTC.

CDR3: CASSFDLRGDYYGYTF. The CDR3 nucleotides read TGTGCCAGCAGCTTCGATCTAAGGGGAGATTACTATGGCTACACCTTC. This chain links TRBV7-9 with TRBJ1-2; TRBD1 might be the D (5 bases). V was trimmed by 3 bases and J by 3 bases, leaving 17 bases between them. From germline, CDR1 is SEHNR and CDR2 FQNEAQ (reference sequence). CDR3 length equals 16 residues.

This clone was seen a handful of times. The CDR3 region is CASTLSLAGGADTQYF. CDR3 bases: TGCGCCAGCACCCTCTCACTAGCGGGAGGCGCAGATACGCAGTATTTT. The chain employs TRBV5-1 and TRBJ2-3, with 12 bases that match TRBD2. Losses at the gene ends were 6 bases for V and 4 bases for J; bases not matched to a gene: 9. The germline CDR1 and CDR2 sequences are SGHRS and YFSETQ. The CDR3 length is 16 residues. Drawing the rest from reference TRBV5-1 and TRBJ2-3, the complete variable domain is KAGVTQTPRYLIKTRGQQVTLSCSPISGHRSVSWYQQTPGQGLQFLFEYFSETQRNKGNFPGRFSGRQFSNSRSEMNVSTLELGDSALYLCASTLSLAGGADTQYFGPGTRLTVL.

The V call is TRBV4-3, the J call TRBJ2-7; 8 bases fit TRBD1. The length of the CDR3 is 16 residues. Trimming took 0 bases from V and 3 from J; bases not matched to a gene: 7. From germline, CDR1 is LGHNA and CDR2 YSLEER. CDR3 sequence reads: CASSQDARTGNYEQYF. The CDR3 region has the DNA TGCGCCAGCAGCCAAGATGCGCGGACAGGGAACTACGAGCAGTACTTC.

This clone has a handful of counts. The V gene is TRBV25-1, the J gene TRBJ1-2, with a possible D match to TRBD1 (5 bases). The length of the CDR3 is 13 residues. In germline, CDR1 is MGHDK, CDR2 SYGVNS. The germline V and J ends were trimmed by 5 bases and 3 bases, with 10 bases remaining between them. The CDR3 nucleotides read TGTGCCAGCAGTCTTGACAGCGACTATGGCTACACCTTC. It encodes CASSLDSDYGYTF.

This clone was seen a handful of times. The chain has TRBV10-3 and TRBJ2-1; 8 positions agree with TRBD2. The CDR3 extends over 14 amino acids. Germline values: CDR1 ENHRY, CDR2 SYGVKD. Trimming at V came to 4 bases and at J to 5 bases, leaving 4 bases not matched to a gene. The DNA of the CDR3 is TGTGCCATCAGTGTTAGCGGGAACCACAATGAGCAGTTCTTC. Translation gives CAISVSGNHNEQFF.

This clone was counted a few times. V gene TRBV5-4 combines with J gene TRBJ2-7; 9 bases agree with TRBD1. Per the germline V gene, CDR1 is SGHNT and CDR2 is YYREEE (reference sequence). V lost 3 bases to trimming and J lost 4 bases; unmatched junction nucleotides: 5. CDR3 size: 14 residues. The CDR3 sequence: CASSSTGGQYEQYF. CDR3 nucleotides: TGTGCCAGCAGCTCAACAGGGGGCCAGTACGAGCAGTACTTC.

This clone appeared a few times. The chain employs TRBV2 and TRBJ2-7; D possibly corresponds to TRBD2 (5 bases). V lost 9 bases to trimming and J lost 5 bases, with 17 bases between them. This CDR3 has 13 residues. CDR1 is SNHLY, CDR2 FYNNEI, per germline. The CDR3, as DNA: TGTGCCAGTGGGCGAGCGGCTGAGGACGAGCAGTACTTC. Amino acid sequence: CASGRAAEDEQYF.

In DNA, the CDR3 is TGTGCCAGCACCTTTCGGGGCTTCGGCACTGAAGCTTTCTTT. Translated: CASTFRGFGTEAFF. V usage is TRBV2 and J usage is TRBJ1-1, with D maybe TRBD1 (5 bases). This CDR3 has 14 residues. Trimming stripped 7 bases from V and 4 bases from J, with 16 bases between. The V gene's germline CDR1 is SNHLY and CDR2 FYNNEI.

In this sample, this clone turned up a few times. The chain uses TRBV13 and TRBJ2-7; D might be TRBD2 (5 bases). This CDR3 has 15 residues. In germline, CDR1 is PRHDT, CDR2 FYEKMQ (reference sequence). Trimming pared 1 base from V and 2 bases from J, leaving 12 bases between. CDR3 DNA: TGTGCCAGCAGCTTAGCTGGACTTACCGCCTACGAGCAGTACTTC. It codes for CASSLAGLTAYEQYF.

The V gene is TRBV9, the J gene TRBJ2-5, with 12 bases identical to TRBD2. This CDR3 has 15 residues. V was pared by 2 bases and J by 5 bases, with 4 bases of the junction left unmatched. The germline V gene encodes CDR1 SGDLS and CDR2 YYNGEE. This chain's CDR3 is CASSVLGTSGETQYF. The CDR3 coding sequence is TGTGCCAGCAGCGTCCTAGGGACTAGCGGGGAGACCCAGTACTTC.

In this sample, this clone turned up a few times. The rearrangement joins TRBV29-1 to TRBJ2-2, with 10 positions matching TRBD2. There are 14 residues in the CDR3. The germline CDR1 and CDR2 sequences are SQVTM and ANQGSEA. Trimming cost V 5 bases and J 9 bases; bases outside gene matches: 9. DNA for the CDR3: TGCAGCGTTTCTGAGCGGGAGGGCCAGTGGGAGCTGTTTTTT. It yields the protein CSVSEREGQWELFF.

The chain is built from TRBV5-1 and TRBJ2-1, with D perhaps TRBD1 (5 bases). The V and J ends lost 0 bases and 4 bases respectively, with 11 bases between them. Germline CDR1 reads SGHRS; CDR2 reads YFSETQ. The CDR3 spans 15 residues. CDR3 coding DNA: TGCGCCAGCAGCTTGGTAGGGGAAAGGTACAATGAGCAGTTCTTC. Encoded protein: CASSLVGERYNEQFF.

This clone was picked up a small number of times. This sequence joins TRBV30 and TRBJ1-2; a possible D gene is TRBD1 (6 bases). Germline CDR1 reads GTSNPN; CDR2 reads SVGIG (reference sequence). Trimming pared 0 bases from V and 8 bases from J, leaving 19 bases between. The CDR3 extends over 15 amino acids. The CDR3 loop reads CAWSVLPGVSGGYTF. The CDR3 nucleotides read TGTGCCTGGAGTGTACTCCCAGGGGTGAGCGGAGGCTACACCTTC.

This chain connects TRBV11-2 to TRBJ2-4, with a possible D match to TRBD1 (6 bases). The V end lost 5 bases, the J end lost 2 bases, and 13 bases lay between the germline ends. The CDR3 consists of 15 residues. Germline V lookup: CDR1 SGHAT, CDR2 FQNNGV. CDR3 bases: TGTGCCAGCAGCCTCATCCGGGACACCAAAAACATTCAGTACTTC. It codes for CASSLIRDTKNIQYF.

The J gene is TRBJ1-2, the V gene TRBV6-5, with 8 positions matching TRBD1. CDR1 and CDR2 (germline): MNHEY, SVGAGI. Trimming cost V 5 bases and J 4 bases; bases outside gene matches: 3. The CDR3 runs 13 residues. CDR3 sequence reads: CASSMTGAYGYTF. Here the CDR3 DNA reads TGTGCCAGCAGTATGACAGGGGCCTATGGCTACACCTTC.